The rows below give T cell receptor beta chains drawn from one sample of a study of cytomegalovirus exposure and HLA in healthy donors. Some clones are missing from TCRdb's copy, which holds only in-frame ones; the method was immunoSEQ multiplex PCR. The sample yields under 200,000 clones, over 70% seen once. Sample: PBMCs. These receptors came from a woman aged 45-59 years in good health and CMV-seronegative. Each CDR3 is given with its conserved first and last residue. D genes are given only for firm matches. Clone sizes are given selectively: once, few, many, or a class where the clone is expanded.

D gene	V gene	clone size	J gene	CDR3 protein	CDR3 DNA
TRBD1	TRBV4-1	NA	TRBJ1-1	CASSPGGNTEAFF	TGCGCCAGCAGCCCAGGGGGGAACACTGAAGCTTTCTTT
NA	TRBV28	NA	TRBJ1-2	CATEDRSRFGYTF	TGTGCCACCGAGGACAGATCGCGATTTGGCTACACCTTC
NA	TRBV4-2	NA	TRBJ2-7	CASSQDVYEQYF	TGTGCCAGCAGCCAAGACGTGTACGAGCAGTACTTC
TRBD2	TRBV4-2	once	TRBJ2-7	CASSVTSGRIQGYEQYF	TGTGCCAGCAGCGTGACTAGCGGGAGGATTCAAGGCTACGAGCAGTACTTC
NA	TRBV27	NA	TRBJ2-2	CASSQNTGELFF	TGTGCCAGCAGTCAAAACACCGGGGAGCTGTTTTTT
NA	TRBV2	NA	TRBJ1-5	CASSVLGISNQPQHF	TGTGCCAGCAGTGTTCTAGGTATAAGCAATCAGCCCCAGCATTTT
TRBD1	TRBV4-1	few	TRBJ1-5	CASSLRAGGANQPQHF	TGCGCCAGCAGCCTACGGGCAGGGGGCGCGAATCAGCCCCAGCATTTT
TRBD2	TRBV27	few	TRBJ2-7	CASSLLVGGTSGRGVGEQYF	TGTGCCAGCAGTTTATTAGTAGGGGGGACTAGCGGGAGGGGTGTGGGCGAGCAGTACTTC
TRBD2	TRBV6-5	NA	TRBJ2-7	CASSYSVGGPREQYF	TGTGCCAGCAGTTACTCGGTGGGAGGGCCGCGCGAGCAGTACTTC
TRBD1	TRBV19	NA	TRBJ2-5	CASSTTLTGNQETQYF	TGTGCCAGTAGTACGACTTTGACAGGGAATCAAGAGACCCAGTACTTC
NA	TRBV7-9	NA	TRBJ1-1	CASSPKTGNTEAFF	TGTGCCAGCAGTCCTAAGACAGGGAACACTGAAGCTTTCTTT
NA	TRBV28	NA	TRBJ2-6	CASSALGLLRGANVLTF	TGTGCCAGCAGTGCATTGGGGCTTTTGAGAGGGGCCAACGTCCTGACTTTC
TRBD2	TRBV2	NA	TRBJ2-7	CASSVRTSGSAEYF	TGTGCCAGCAGTGTCAGGACTAGCGGGAGTGCTGAGTACTTC
TRBD1	TRBV28	NA	TRBJ2-7	CASTVQGASYEQYF	TGTGCCAGCACCGTACAGGGGGCATCCTACGAGCAGTACTTC
NA	TRBV5-4	NA	TRBJ2-3	CASSLPGAVDTQYF	TGTGCCAGCAGCTTGCCGGGAGCCGTAGATACGCAGTATTTT
NA	TRBV5-4	NA	TRBJ1-3	CASTDRSSGNTIYF	TGTGCCAGTACCGACAGAAGCTCTGGAAACACCATATATTTT
TRBD2	TRBV6-5	NA	TRBJ2-2	CASSRGLESGELFF	TGTGCCAGCAGCCGGGGACTAGAGAGCGGGGAGCTGTTTTTT
NA	TRBV1	NA	TRBJ1-6	CTRDPGQYNSPLHF	TGCACCAGAGACCCGGGACAGTATAATTCACCCCTCCACTTT
NA	TRBV18	few	TRBJ1-3	CASSPYNPGPSGSGNTIYF	TGTGCCAGCTCACCTTACAACCCCGGGCCATCAGGGTCTGGAAACACCATATATTTT
NA	TRBV11-3	NA	TRBJ2-5	CASSSYRSETQYF	TGTGCCAGCAGCTCCTACCGGTCCGAGACCCAGTACTTC
NA	TRBV27	NA	TRBJ2-7	CASGKDTYYEQYF	TGTGCCAGCGGCAAAGACACATACTACGAGCAGTACTTC
NA	TRBV7-2	NA	TRBJ2-7	CASSYQGGSYEQYF	TGTGCCAGCAGCTATCAGGGGGGAAGCTACGAGCAGTACTTC
NA	TRBV6-1	once	TRBJ1-3	CASHKQSSGNTIYF	TGTGCCAGCCACAAACAAAGCTCTGGAAACACCATATATTTT
NA	TRBV12-2	NA	TRBJ2-7	CASRLVLTKAGYEQYF	TGTGCAAGTCGCTTAGTTCTGACAAAGGCTGGCTACGAGCAGTACTTC
TRBD1	TRBV5-6	NA	TRBJ2-1	CASSIYRGAREQFF	TGTGCCAGCAGCATATACAGGGGAGCGAGGGAGCAGTTCTTC
TRBD1	TRBV29-1	NA	TRBJ1-1	CSVSGTGGRVTEAFF	TGCAGCGTTTCCGGGACAGGGGGCAGGGTAACTGAAGCTTTCTTT
TRBD2	TRBV6-1	NA	TRBJ2-7	CASSEVAGGGEQYF	TGTGCCAGCAGTGAAGTCGCGGGAGGGGGCGAGCAGTACTTC
TRBD2	TRBV9	few	TRBJ2-3	CASSLGVGTSGDTQYF	TGTGCCAGCAGCCTTGGGGTTGGGACTAGCGGCGATACGCAGTATTTT
NA	TRBV18	NA	TRBJ2-7	CASSSASDYEQYF	TGTGCCAGCTCATCTGCTAGCGACTACGAGCAGTACTTC
NA	TRBV7-2	NA	TRBJ1-2	CASSWQINDYGYTF	TGTGCCAGCAGCTGGCAGATTAATGACTATGGCTACACCTTC
TRBD1	TRBV5-1	NA	TRBJ1-4	CASTLGTGSEKLFF	TGCGCCAGCACCCTCGGGACAGGATCCGAAAAACTGTTTTTT
NA	TRBV21-1	NA	TRBJ1-3	CASSKVLYVNGNTIYF	TGTGCCAGCAGCAAAGTCCTCTACGTAAATGGAAACACCATATATTTT
TRBD2	TRBV5-4	NA	TRBJ2-3	CASSLGWRELDTQYF	TGTGCCAGCAGCTTGGGGTGGCGGGAGCTAGATACGCAGTATTTT
TRBD2	TRBV7-9	NA	TRBJ2-1	CASSPDPAGSNEQFF	TGTGCCAGCAGCCCAGATCCAGCGGGAAGCAATGAGCAGTTCTTC
TRBD2	TRBV4-2	NA	TRBJ2-1	CASSQGVAGTQEQFF	TGTGCCAGCAGCCAAGGAGTAGCGGGCACGCAGGAGCAGTTCTTC
NA	TRBV11-2	NA	TRBJ1-1	CASSTGADTEAFF	TGTGCCAGCAGCACTGGGGCAGACACTGAAGCTTTCTTT
NA	TRBV7-9	NA	TRBJ1-1	CASSGGRAFF	TGTGCCAGCAGCGGGGGGAGGGCTTTCTTT